A single sample gave rise to the 11 T cell receptor beta chains below, sequenced in a study of blood T cell repertoires in COVID-19. Data came from immunoSEQ multiplex PCR; TCRdb stores just in-frame clones and leaves some out. This table has some 150,000 clones, 85% to 90% appearing once. The source material was peripheral blood. The receptors stem from a man between 50 and 59 years old who had recovered from COVID-19.

The V gene is TRBV6-2 or TRBV6-3, the J gene TRBJ1-2; 12 bases agree with TRBD1. V dropped 6 bases and J dropped 3; count of bases not matched to a gene: 11. CDR3 length: 17 residues. CDR1 and CDR2 (germline): MNHEY, SVGEGT. The CDR3 is CASSRRAGTGGDYGYTF. CDR3 sequence (DNA): TGTGCCAGCAGCCGTCGAGCGGGGACAGGGGGCGACTATGGCTACACCTTC.

The V and J genes are TRBV11-3 and TRBJ2-2; 8 nucleotides agree with TRBD1. The CDR3 covers 18 residues. The V gene's germline CDR1 is SGHNT and CDR2 YENEEA. Trimming removed 4 bases from V and 5 bases from J; junction bases left unmatched: 15. CDR3 nucleotides: TGTGCCAGCAGCTCAAGAGGACCGGGACAGGTGATAACCGGGGAGCTGTTTTTT. Its translation: CASSSRGPGQVITGELFF.

The chain joins TRBV25-1 to TRBJ2-1; perhaps TRBD2 as D (6 bases). The germline V gene has CDR1 MGHDK and CDR2 SYGVNS. Trimming left V 1 base short and J 7 bases short, with 11 bases between. The CDR3 length is 14 residues. The CDR3: CASSESAGGNEQFF. The CDR3 DNA sequence: TGTGCCAGCAGTGAATCGGCCGGGGGAAATGAGCAGTTCTTC.

This rearrangement joins TRBV25-1 to TRBJ1-2; D is perhaps TRBD1 (5 bases). V was clipped by 9 bases and J by 3 bases, with 11 bases between them. The CDR3 has 12 amino acids. Germline V gene data show CDR1 as MGHDK and CDR2 as SYGVNS. The CDR3 is CASQGGDYGYTF. The CDR3 nucleotides are TGTGCCAGTCAGGGAGGTGACTATGGCTACACCTTC.

The gene calls are TRBV5-6 and TRBJ2-3; TRBD2 matches 10 bases. The CDR3 totals 16 residues. Germline trimming cut 4 bases from V and 4 bases from J; bases unmatched to any gene: 9. CDR1 and CDR2 (germline): SGHDT, YYEEEE. The CDR3 is CASSHLAGGVSDTQYF. CDR3 bases: TGTGCCAGCAGCCACTTAGCGGGGGGTGTCTCAGATACGCAGTATTTT.

In its sample, this clone was seen once. V is TRBV14 and J is TRBJ2-7, with TRBD2 as a possible D gene (7 bases). Germline-derived CDR1 and CDR2 are SGHDN and FVKESK. This CDR3 spans 14 amino acids. The V end lost 4 bases, the J end lost 5 bases, and 15 bases lay between the germline ends. The CDR3 is CASSPGGGANEQYF. The DNA of the CDR3 is TGTGCCAGCAGCCCTGGTGGGGGGGCCAACGAGCAGTACTTC. Complete variable domain (other parts from reference TRBV14 and TRBJ2-7): EAGVTQFPSHSVIEKGQTVTLRCDPISGHDNLYWYRRVMGKEIKFLLHFVKESKQDESGMPNNRFLAERTGGTYSTLKVQPAELEDSGVYFCASSPGGGANEQYFGPGTRLTVT.

The chain combines TRBV6-2 or TRBV6-3 with TRBJ2-3; 7 bases line up with TRBD1. CDR3 length: 15 amino acids. With 2 bases clipped from V and 2 bases from J, the junction kept 4 bases outside the gene matches. CDR1 and CDR2 from the germline V gene are MNHEY and SVGEGT. The CDR3 DNA reads TGTGCCAGCAGTTACGGGACAGATTACACAGATACGCAGTATTTT. Protein product: CASSYGTDYTDTQYF.

The rearrangement uses TRBV29-1 and TRBJ2-7; the match to TRBD2 covers 11 bases. The CDR3 has 13 residues. Looked up from germline, CDR1 is SQVTM and CDR2 is ANQGSEA. The V and J ends lost 4 bases and 2 bases, in that order; junction bases with no gene match: 1. As DNA, the CDR3 is TGCAGCGTTGGACTAGCGGGGACCTACGAGCAGTACTTC. Its translation: CSVGLAGTYEQYF.

The V call is TRBV9, the J call TRBJ1-2; 8 bases fit TRBD1. This CDR3 spans 15 amino acids. After removal of 2 bases from V and 2 bases from J, the junction contained 5 bases not matched to a gene. CDR1 is SGDLS and CDR2 is YYNGEE in the germline V gene. The CDR3 loop reads CASSVYRDRNYGYTF. The CDR3 DNA sequence: TGTGCCAGCAGCGTCTACCGGGACAGGAACTATGGCTACACCTTC.

The rearrangement uses TRBV6-5 and TRBJ2-7; 9 bases match TRBD1. The germline V gene encodes CDR1 MNHEY and CDR2 SVGAGI. This CDR3 has 15 amino acids. V shed 7 bases, J shed 3 bases, and the junction held 10 bases outside the gene matches. The CDR3 DNA is TGTGCCAGCAACGGATGGGACAGGGCTGGCTACGAGCAGTACTTC. This sequence encodes CASNGWDRAGYEQYF.

The chain has TRBV12-3 or TRBV12-4 and TRBJ2-7; 7 bases are a match to TRBD2. This CDR3 contains 13 residues. Trimming cost V 5 bases and J 4 bases; bases outside gene matches: 5. For the CDR3, the DNA is TGTGCCAGCAGTGGGGGGGGTCCATACGAGCAGTACTTC. Translation: CASSGGGPYEQYF.